This TCR beta chain was identified in a study of T cell responses to AZD1222 COVID-19 vaccine. Concerning this clone itself: Antigen: not known.

Study-level results: Repertoires were obtained only post-peak T cell response.

Libraries were prepared by immunoSEQ multiplex PCR; TCRdb keeps only in-frame clonotypes and omits some of them. The sample has more than 150,000 clones, about nine tenths seen once. The CDR3 length is 16 residues. Germline V gives CDR1 MNHEY, CDR2 SMNVEV (reference sequence). J lost 1 base, V lost 6 bases, and 6 bases had no gene match. This receptor was identified in an adult who received the AZD1222 COVID-19 vaccine. The material sequenced was peripheral blood, taken 28 days after the second AZD1222 dose. The chain couples TRBV27 to TRBJ2-6; 7 bases match TRBD2. CDR3 bases: TGTGCCAGCAGGACTCTCGGGGGGTCTGGGGCCAACGTCCTGACTTTC. Residues: CASRTLGGSGANVLTF. Together with reference TRBV27 and TRBJ2-6, the CDR3 gives the full variable domain: EAQVTQNPRYLITVTGKKLTVTCSQNMNHEYMSWYRQDPGLGLRQIYYSMNVEVTDKGDVPEGYKVSRKEKRNFPLILESPSPNQTSLYFCASRTLGGSGANVLTFGAGSRLTVL.